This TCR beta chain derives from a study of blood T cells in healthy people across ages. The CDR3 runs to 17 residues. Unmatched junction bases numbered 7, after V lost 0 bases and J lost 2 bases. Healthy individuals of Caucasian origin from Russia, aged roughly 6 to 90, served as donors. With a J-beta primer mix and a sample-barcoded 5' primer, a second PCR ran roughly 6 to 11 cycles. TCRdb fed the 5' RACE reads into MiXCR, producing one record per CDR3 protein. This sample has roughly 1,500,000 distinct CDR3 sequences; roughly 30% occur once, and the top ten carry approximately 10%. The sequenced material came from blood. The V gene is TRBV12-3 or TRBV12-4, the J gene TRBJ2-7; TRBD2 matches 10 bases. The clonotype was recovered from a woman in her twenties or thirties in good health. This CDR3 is CASSLAGILAGTYEQYF. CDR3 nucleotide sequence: TGTGCCAGCAGTTTAGCGGGGATACTAGCGGGGACCTACGAGCAGTACTTC.